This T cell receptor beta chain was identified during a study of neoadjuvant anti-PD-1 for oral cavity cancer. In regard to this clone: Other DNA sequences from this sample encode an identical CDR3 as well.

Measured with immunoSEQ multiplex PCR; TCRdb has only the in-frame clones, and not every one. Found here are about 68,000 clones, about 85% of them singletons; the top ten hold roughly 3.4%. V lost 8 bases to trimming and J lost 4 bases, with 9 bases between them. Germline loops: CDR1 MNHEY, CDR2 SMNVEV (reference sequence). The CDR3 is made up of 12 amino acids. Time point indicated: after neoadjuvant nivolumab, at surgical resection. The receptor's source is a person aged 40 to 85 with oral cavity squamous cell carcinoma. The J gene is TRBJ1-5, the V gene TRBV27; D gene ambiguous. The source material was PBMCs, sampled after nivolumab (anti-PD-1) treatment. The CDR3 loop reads CASGLGNQPQHF. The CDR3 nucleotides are TGTGCCAGCGGGCTGGGGAATCAGCCCCAGCATTTT.